This T cell receptor beta chain came from a study of CD8 T cells in ankylosing spondylitis. General study findings and limits: In reactive arthritis synovial fluid and blood, some motif variants had been reported before.

Each CDR3 protein is one row after TCRdb ran MiXCR on the 5' RACE reads. The data show 220,000 or so distinct CDR3 sequences, 10% to 13% seen once. V gave up 2 bases and J gave up 1 base; unmatched junction bases: 3. This CDR3 region has 15 residues. Germline assignment: CDR1 MNHNS and CDR2 SASEGT. On this clonotype: Its antigen is not known.

The sequencing input was blood, either unsorted or a sorted T cell fraction (not recorded which). V usage is TRBV6-1 and J usage is TRBJ1-1; 8 bases fit TRBD1. The TCR sequence derives from a male donor with ankylosing spondylitis or in good health (not recorded which). CDR3 sequence reads: CASSEQGQANTEAFF. Written as DNA, the CDR3 is TGTGCCAGCAGTGAACAGGGACAGGCGAACACTGAAGCTTTCTTT.